This T cell receptor beta chain was retrieved from a study of cytomegalovirus exposure and HLA in healthy donors. General study results and limits: In a later analysis, a missense DCLRE1C variant was linked to TCR beta V- and J-gene trimming.

Per germline, CDR1 SQVTM and CDR2 ANQGSEA. The CDR3 runs 13 residues. J gave up 7 bases and V 0 bases, and 5 bases lay outside the gene matches. This clone came up once. Its target is unknown. Primers included in the PCR were 60 Vbeta and 13 Jbeta primers. Sequencing used immunoSEQ multiplex PCR; TCRdb keeps in-frame clones, though not all of them. The data show over 150,000 clones, with 85% seen just once and 1% held by the top ten. The receptor was isolated from a boy aged 2 to 10 in good health and CMV-seronegative. The V and J genes are TRBV29-1 and TRBJ1-2, with 7 nucleotides matching TRBD1. Source material: PBMCs. Here the CDR3 reads CSVEDLSGGGYTF. In nucleotides, the CDR3 is TGCAGCGTTGAAGATCTCTCAGGGGGTGGCTACACCTTC. Looking up the rest from reference TRBV29-1 and TRBJ1-2 gives the full variable domain: SAVISQKPSRDICQRGTSLTIQCQVDSQVTMMFWYRQQPGQSLTLIATANQGSEATYESGFVIDKFPISRPNLTFSTLTVSNMSPEDSSIYLCSVEDLSGGGYTFGSGTRLTVV.